A single sample is the source of the 13 T cell receptor beta chains below, sequenced in a study of technical replicates of blood from a handful of donors. Data came from immunoSEQ multiplex PCR; TCRdb stores just in-frame clones and leaves some out. Here the sample spans tens of thousands of clones, 90% to 95% being singletons. Sequences were obtained from T cells isolated from PBMCs. These receptors originate from a human donor in good health.

The chain has TRBV5-1 and TRBJ1-5; D might be TRBD1 (6 bases). V was clipped by 0 bases and J by 7 bases, with 14 bases between them. This CDR3 is 15 amino acids long. The germline V gene has CDR1 SGHRS and CDR2 YFSETQ. In DNA, the CDR3 is TGCGCCAGCAGCTTGGACGGGGGGCTAGGACAGCCCCAGCATTTT. As protein: CASSLDGGLGQPQHF.

The chain joins TRBV28 to TRBJ2-5; a weak D match, TRBD2 (6 bases). Gene TRBJ2-7 matches the end of the DNA better, so the J call may be wrong. The CDR3 has 15 amino acids. Germline values: CDR1 MDHEN, CDR2 SYDVKM. The CDR3: CASQTPGPGVYEQYF. The CDR3 bases are TGTGCCAGTCAAACACCGGGTCCGGGGGTCTACGAGCAGTACTTC.

The genes are TRBV7-9 and TRBJ1-1; no clear D. CDR3 length: 10 amino acids. Germline CDR1 and CDR2: SEHNR and FQNEAQ (reference sequence). Trimming removed 5 bases at V and 8 bases at J, with 6 bases between. The CDR3 DNA reads TGTGCCAGCAGCCCCCAGGAAGCTTTCTTT. This translates into CASSPQEAFF.

This chain connects TRBV9 to TRBJ1-4; 7 nucleotides align to TRBD1. Germline values: CDR1 SGDLS, CDR2 YYNGEE. This CDR3 contains 14 residues. After removal of 0 bases from V and 4 bases from J, the junction contained 0 bases not matched to a gene. CDR3 nucleotide sequence: TGTGCCAGCAGCGTAGGACAGGGTAATGAAAAACTGTTTTTT. The encoded protein is CASSVGQGNEKLFF.

The CDR3 spells CASSWDRAGADTQYF. The CDR3 DNA follows: TGTGCCAGCAGCTGGGACAGGGCAGGGGCAGATACGCAGTATTTT. The gene calls are TRBV6-5 and TRBJ2-3; 9 nucleotides match TRBD1. The CDR3 sequence is 15 residues long. The germline CDR1 and CDR2 sequences are MNHEY and SVGAGI. The V and J ends lost 6 bases and 4 bases, in that order; junction bases with no gene match: 8.

This chain links TRBV10-2 with TRBJ2-7, with D uncertain. CDR3 length: 12 amino acids. Trimming cost V 3 bases and J 3 bases, with 6 bases left between them. Germline V lookup: CDR1 WSHSY, CDR2 SAAADI. CDR3 amino acids: CASSEYSYEQYF. DNA of the CDR3: TGCGCCAGCAGTGAATACAGCTACGAGCAGTACTTC.

The chain carries TRBV7-3 and TRBJ2-1, with 8 bases aligning to TRBD2. The CDR3 contains 13 residues. J gave up 14 bases and V 3 bases, and 9 bases lay outside the gene matches. CDR1 and CDR2 (germline): SGHTA, FQGTGA. CDR3 nucleotide sequence: TGTGCCAGCAGCTTTACTCCGGGGACTAGTGAGTTCTTC. Translating it yields CASSFTPGTSEFF.

The chain joins TRBV7-2 to TRBJ2-3, with 8 bases aligning to TRBD1. CDR3 length: 14 amino acids. Germline CDR1 is SGHTA and CDR2 is FQGNSA. The J segment lost 6 bases and the V segment lost 4 bases, leaving 6 bases of the junction unmatched. For the CDR3, the DNA is TGTGCCAGCAGCTCGGACAGGGCTTCGGATACGCAGTATTTT. Translation: CASSSDRASDTQYF.

V is TRBV7-2 and J is TRBJ2-7; 7 bases match TRBD2. V gave up 2 bases and J gave up 0 bases; unmatched junction bases: 1. Germline V gene sequence: CDR1 SGHTA, CDR2 FQGNSA. CDR3 size: 14 residues. CDR3 coding DNA: TGTGCCAGCAGCTTAACGGGAGGCTCCTACGAGCAGTACTTC. Amino acids: CASSLTGGSYEQYF.

This rearrangement joins TRBV7-6 to TRBJ1-1; D unclear. Trimming took off 4 bases at V and 4 bases at J, with 7 bases between the two ends. There are 12 residues in the CDR3. The germline gives CDR1 SGHVS, CDR2 FNYEAQ. This chain's CDR3 is CASSSGGTEAFF. Written as DNA, the CDR3 is TGTGCCAGCAGCTCGGGTGGCACTGAAGCTTTCTTT. The full variable domain, its missing parts supplied by reference TRBV7-6 and TRBJ1-1, is GAGVSQSPRYKVTKRGQDVALRCDPISGHVSLYWYRQALGQGPEFLTYFNYEAQQDKSGLPNDRFSAERPEGSISTLTIQRTEQRDSAMYRCASSSGGTEAFFGQGTRLTVV.

CDR3 DNA: TGTGCCAGCAGCCTAGTAGTCGGACAGGGGTACACTGAAGCTTTCTTT. Residues: CASSLVVGQGYTEAFF. The chain has TRBV7-2 and TRBJ1-1; 9 bases map to TRBD1. Germline V gene data show CDR1 as SGHTA and CDR2 as FQGNSA. This CDR3 comprises 16 residues. V was pared by 5 bases and J by 3 bases, with 10 bases of the junction left unmatched.

The chain links TRBV9 to TRBJ2-7, with 7 bases matching TRBD1. Trimming at V came to 0 bases and at J to 5 bases, leaving 11 bases not matched to a gene. The CDR3 loop spans 16 amino acids. Germline V gene lookup returns CDR1 SGDLS and CDR2 YYNGEE. CDR3 amino acids: CASSVGPQGSSHEQYF. For the CDR3, the DNA is TGTGCCAGCAGCGTAGGTCCACAGGGGTCTTCCCACGAGCAGTACTTC.

The rearrangement joins TRBV19 to TRBJ1-5; tentatively, D is TRBD1 (5 bases). The CDR3 totals 15 residues. Germline lookup yields CDR1 LNHDA and CDR2 SQIVND (reference sequence). The V and J ends lost 5 bases and 4 bases respectively, with 15 bases between them. CDR3 region: CASSWGGQINQPQHF. The CDR3 DNA reads TGTGCCAGTAGTTGGGGAGGACAAATAAATCAGCCCCAGCATTTT.